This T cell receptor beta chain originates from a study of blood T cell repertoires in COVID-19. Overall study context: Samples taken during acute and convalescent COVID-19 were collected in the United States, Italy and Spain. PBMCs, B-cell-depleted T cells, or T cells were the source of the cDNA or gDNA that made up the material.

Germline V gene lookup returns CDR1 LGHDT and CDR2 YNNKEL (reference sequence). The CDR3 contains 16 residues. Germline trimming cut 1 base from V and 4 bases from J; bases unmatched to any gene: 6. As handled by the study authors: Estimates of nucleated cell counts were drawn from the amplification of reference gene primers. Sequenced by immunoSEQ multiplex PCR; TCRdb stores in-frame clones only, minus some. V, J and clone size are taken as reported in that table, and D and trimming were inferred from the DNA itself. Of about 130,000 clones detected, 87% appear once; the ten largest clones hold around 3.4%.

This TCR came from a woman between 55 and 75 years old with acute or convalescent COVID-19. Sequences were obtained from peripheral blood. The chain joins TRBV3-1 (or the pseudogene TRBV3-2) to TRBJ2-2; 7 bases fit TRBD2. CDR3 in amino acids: CASSQAASGFTGELFF. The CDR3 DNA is TGTGCCAGCAGCCAAGCCGCTAGCGGATTCACCGGGGAGCTGTTTTTT.